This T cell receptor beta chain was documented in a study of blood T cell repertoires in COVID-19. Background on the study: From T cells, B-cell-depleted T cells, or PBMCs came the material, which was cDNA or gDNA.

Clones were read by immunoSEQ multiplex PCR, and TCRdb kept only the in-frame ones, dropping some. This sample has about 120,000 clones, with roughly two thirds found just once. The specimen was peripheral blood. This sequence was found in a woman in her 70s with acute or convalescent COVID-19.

The CDR3 reads CASSLRGQGHNEQFF. The CDR3 DNA sequence: TGTGCCAGCAGTTTAAGGGGGCAGGGCCACAATGAGCAGTTCTTC. The chain employs TRBV28 and TRBJ2-1; 7 bases are a match to TRBD1. The germline V gene has CDR1 MDHEN and CDR2 SYDVKM. Unmatched junction bases numbered 6, after V lost 2 bases and J lost 5 bases. The CDR3 spans 15 residues.